The T cell receptor (beta chain) described here comes from a study of CD8 T cells in ankylosing spondylitis (dated by TCRdb to about 2017). In terms of the full investigation: To find TCR variants linked to disease, the study profiled T cell receptor beta repertoires in ankylosing spondylitis patients and healthy donors. In total, the full study cohort was made up of approximately 99 healthy donors and 25 ankylosing spondylitis patients. Peripheral blood was sampled, and synovial fluid was also collected from ankylosing spondylitis patients. Study-level results and caveats: A CD8+ phenotype was shown by the disease-linked clones, which were found at relatively low frequencies in peripheral blood. Significant enrichment of the disease-linked clones was reported in matched synovial fluid samples from ankylosing spondylitis patients. Some motif variants had previously been reported in the synovial fluid and blood of reactive arthritis patients, which suggests shared mechanisms of disease initiation. A TCR beta motif of several highly homologous amino acid variants appeared characteristic of blood from ankylosing spondylitis patients.

CDR1 and CDR2, per the germline V gene, are SGHRS and YFSETQ. V lost 0 bases and J lost 5 bases; the stretch between them is 12 bases long. The CDR3, from cysteine to phenylalanine, totals 14 residues. Of all the DNA, just the CDR3 is kept, 42 bases in frame from base 1. The reads were generated on an Illumina HiSeq 2500. Quantitative 5'-RACE with molecular barcodes was used to prepare TCR beta libraries. The source study handled its data this way. To identify disease-linked TCR variants, a new computational method was used, one built on a probabilistic model of VDJ rearrangement. The raw public reads went through TCRdb reprocessing: fastp at Q25, MiXCR clone calling, in-frame beta chains kept. For every CDR3 protein sequence, its rows merge into one entry that carries the most common genes and DNA. In this record, the V and J calls reflect TCRdb's handling and not the investigators' own analysis. A total of 100,000 to 150,000 distinct CDR3 sequences appear in this sample, roughly 15% of them only once. 30% to 35% of the sample rests with the top ten.

A remark on this clonotype: Its binding antigen is unknown. Within one base of it there is no much larger clone, and no base qualities were kept.

The sample comprised blood, either unsorted or a sorted T cell fraction (not recorded which). The rearrangement combines TRBV5-1 with TRBJ2-7, with the D gene uncertain. This TCR was recovered from a male donor with ankylosing spondylitis. The CDR3 protein: CASSLGDVLHEQYF. The DNA sequence reads TGCGCCAGCAGCTTGGGGGATGTTCTGCACGAGCAGTACTTC.